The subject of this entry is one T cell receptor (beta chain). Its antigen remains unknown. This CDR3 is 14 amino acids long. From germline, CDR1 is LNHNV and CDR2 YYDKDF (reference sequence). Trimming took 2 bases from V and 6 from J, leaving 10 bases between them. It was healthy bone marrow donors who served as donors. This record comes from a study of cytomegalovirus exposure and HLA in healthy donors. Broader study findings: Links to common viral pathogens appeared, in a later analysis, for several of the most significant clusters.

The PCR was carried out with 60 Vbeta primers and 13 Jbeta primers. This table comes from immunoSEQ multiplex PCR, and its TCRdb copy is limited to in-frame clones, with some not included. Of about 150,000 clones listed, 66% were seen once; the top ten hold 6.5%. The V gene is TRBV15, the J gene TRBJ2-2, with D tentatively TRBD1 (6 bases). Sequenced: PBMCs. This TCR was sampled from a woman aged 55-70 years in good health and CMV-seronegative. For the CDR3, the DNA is TGTGCCACCAGCAGAAACAGGGTTCCCGGGGAGCTGTTTTTT. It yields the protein CATSRNRVPGELFF.